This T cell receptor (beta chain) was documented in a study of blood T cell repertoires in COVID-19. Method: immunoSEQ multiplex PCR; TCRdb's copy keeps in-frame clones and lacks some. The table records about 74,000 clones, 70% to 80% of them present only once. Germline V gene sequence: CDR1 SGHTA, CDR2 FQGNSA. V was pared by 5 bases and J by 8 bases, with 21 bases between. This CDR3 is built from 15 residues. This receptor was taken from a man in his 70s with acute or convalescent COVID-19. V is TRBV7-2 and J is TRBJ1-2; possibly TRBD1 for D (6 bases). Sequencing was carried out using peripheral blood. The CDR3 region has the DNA TGTGCCAGCAGCCTTTACCAGACATTTACAGGGGGCTACACCTTC. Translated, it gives CASSLYQTFTGGYTF.